This T cell receptor (beta chain) was recorded in a study of T cells after yellow fever vaccination. This clonotype was recorded at least ten times. From the 5' RACE reads, TCRdb called clonotypes with MiXCR, one entry per CDR3 protein. Of roughly 340,000 distinct CDR3 sequences in the sample, more than 8.5% were seen once. Germline-derived CDR1 and CDR2 are SGHRS and YFSETQ. The CDR3 extends over 15 amino acids. Germline trimming cut 4 bases from V and 4 bases from J; bases unmatched to any gene: 7. The V gene is TRBV5-1, the J gene TRBJ2-5; 10 nucleotides agree with TRBD1. The receptor was isolated from a man younger than 30 who received the YFV17D yellow fever vaccine. The source material was PBMCs, sampled on the day of the first yellow fever vaccination. The CDR3 coding sequence is TGCGCCAGCAGCCCTAGGGACAGGGGATCAGAGACCCAGTACTTC. Translating it yields CASSPRDRGSETQYF.